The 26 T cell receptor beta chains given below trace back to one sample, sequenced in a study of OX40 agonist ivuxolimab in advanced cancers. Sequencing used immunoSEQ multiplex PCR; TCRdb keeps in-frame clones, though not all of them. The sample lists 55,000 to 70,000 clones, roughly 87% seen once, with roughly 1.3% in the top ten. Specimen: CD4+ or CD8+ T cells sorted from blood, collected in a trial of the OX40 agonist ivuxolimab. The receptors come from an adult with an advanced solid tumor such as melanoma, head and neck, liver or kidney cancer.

The CDR3 is CASSWGTDNYEQYF. CDR3 in DNA: TGTGCCAGCAGCTGGGGGACAGACAACTACGAGCAGTACTTC. This sequence joins TRBV5-6 and TRBJ2-7, with 7 positions matching TRBD1. The CDR3 runs to 14 residues. Germline V lookup: CDR1 SGHDT, CDR2 YYEEEE. With V trimmed by 3 bases and J by 3 bases, 6 bases remained unmatched.

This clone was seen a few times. CDR3 sequence: CASSPGEGNQPQHF. The CDR3 coding sequence is TGTGCCAGCAGCCCAGGGGAGGGCAATCAGCCCCAGCATTTT. The chain has TRBV25-1 and TRBJ1-5; a weak D match, TRBD1 (6 bases). The CDR3 is made up of 14 amino acids. Trimming shortened V by 6 bases and J by 2 bases, and 11 bases separated the two germline ends. Germline lookup yields CDR1 MGHDK and CDR2 SYGVNS. Combining the CDR3 with reference TRBV25-1 and TRBJ1-5 gives the whole variable domain EADIYQTPRYLVIGTGKKITLECSQTMGHDKMYWYQQDPGMELHLIHYSYGVNSTEKGDLSSESTVSRIRTEHFPLTLESARPSHTSQYLCASSPGEGNQPQHFGDGTRLSIL.

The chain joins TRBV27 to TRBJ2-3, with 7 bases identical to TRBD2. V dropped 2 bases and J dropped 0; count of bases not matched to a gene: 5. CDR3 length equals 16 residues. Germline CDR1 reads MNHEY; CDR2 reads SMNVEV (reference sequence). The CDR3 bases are TGTGCCAGCAGTTTAAGGGACTACACTAGCACAGATACGCAGTATTTT. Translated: CASSLRDYTSTDTQYF.

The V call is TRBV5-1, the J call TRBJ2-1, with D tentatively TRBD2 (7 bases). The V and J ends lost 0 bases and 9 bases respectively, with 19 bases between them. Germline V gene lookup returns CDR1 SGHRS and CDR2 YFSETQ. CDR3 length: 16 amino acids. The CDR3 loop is CASSLGSGGPMGEQFF. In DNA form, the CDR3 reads TGCGCCAGCAGCTTGGGGTCGGGGGGCCCAATGGGTGAGCAGTTCTTC. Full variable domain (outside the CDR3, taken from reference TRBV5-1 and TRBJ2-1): KAGVTQTPRYLIKTRGQQVTLSCSPISGHRSVSWYQQTPGQGLQFLFEYFSETQRNKGNFPGRFSGRQFSNSRSEMNVSTLELGDSALYLCASSLGSGGPMGEQFFGPGTRLTVL.

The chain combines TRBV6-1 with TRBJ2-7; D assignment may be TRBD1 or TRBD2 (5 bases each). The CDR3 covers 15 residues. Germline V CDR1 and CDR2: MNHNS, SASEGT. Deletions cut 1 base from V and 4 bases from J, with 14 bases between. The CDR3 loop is CASSEGGAGLYEQYF. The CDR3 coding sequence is TGTGCCAGCAGTGAAGGGGGCGCGGGCCTTTACGAGCAGTACTTC.

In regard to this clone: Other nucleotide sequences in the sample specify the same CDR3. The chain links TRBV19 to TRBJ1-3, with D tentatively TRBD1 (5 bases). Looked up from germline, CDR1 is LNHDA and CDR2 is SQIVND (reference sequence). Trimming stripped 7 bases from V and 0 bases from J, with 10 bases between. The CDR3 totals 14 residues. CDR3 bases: TGTGCCAGTACCCCGACAGCCTCTGGAAACACCATATATTTT. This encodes CASTPTASGNTIYF.

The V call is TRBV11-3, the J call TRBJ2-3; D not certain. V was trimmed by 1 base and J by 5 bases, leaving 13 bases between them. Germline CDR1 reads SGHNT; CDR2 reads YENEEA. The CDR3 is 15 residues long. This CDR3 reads CASSLVQSTEDTQYF. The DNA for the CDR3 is TGTGCCAGCAGCTTAGTCCAGAGTACCGAAGATACGCAGTATTTT.

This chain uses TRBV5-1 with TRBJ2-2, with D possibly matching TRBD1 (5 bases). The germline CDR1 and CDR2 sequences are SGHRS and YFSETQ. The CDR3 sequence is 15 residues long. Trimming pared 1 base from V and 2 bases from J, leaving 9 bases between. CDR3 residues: CASSLQGSNTGELFF. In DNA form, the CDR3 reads TGCGCCAGCAGCTTGCAGGGCTCCAACACCGGGGAGCTGTTTTTT. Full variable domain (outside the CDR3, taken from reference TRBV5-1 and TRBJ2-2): KAGVTQTPRYLIKTRGQQVTLSCSPISGHRSVSWYQQTPGQGLQFLFEYFSETQRNKGNFPGRFSGRQFSNSRSEMNVSTLELGDSALYLCASSLQGSNTGELFFGEGSRLTVL.

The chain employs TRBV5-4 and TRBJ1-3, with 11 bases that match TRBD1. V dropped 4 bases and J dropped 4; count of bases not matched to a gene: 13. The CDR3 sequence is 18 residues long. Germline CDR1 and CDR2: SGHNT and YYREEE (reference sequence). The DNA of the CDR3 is TGTGCCAGCAGCCGCGGACAGGGGGCAAGGTTCTCCGGAAACACCATATATTTT. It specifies CASSRGQGARFSGNTIYF.

For the CDR3, the DNA is TGTGCCAGCAGCCCCCTCGTGTTGATAGAGACCCAGTACTTC. The encoded protein is CASSPLVLIETQYF. The chain has TRBV7-2 and TRBJ2-5; D unclear. This CDR3 is 14 amino acids long. Deletions cut 5 bases from V and 4 bases from J, with 14 bases between. The germline V gene encodes CDR1 SGHTA and CDR2 FQGNSA.

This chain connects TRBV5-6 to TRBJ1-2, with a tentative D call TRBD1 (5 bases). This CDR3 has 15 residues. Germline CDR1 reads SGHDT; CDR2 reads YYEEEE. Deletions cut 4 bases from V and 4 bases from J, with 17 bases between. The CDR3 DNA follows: TGTGCCAGCAGCGTTTTCGGGGGAGGACCCTATGGCTACACCTTC. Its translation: CASSVFGGGPYGYTF. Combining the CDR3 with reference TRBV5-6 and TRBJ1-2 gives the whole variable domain DAGVTQSPTHLIKTRGQQVTLRCSPKSGHDTVSWYQQALGQGPQFIFQYYEEEERQRGNFPDRFSGHQFPNYSSELNVNALLLGDSALYLCASSVFGGGPYGYTFGSGTRLTVV.

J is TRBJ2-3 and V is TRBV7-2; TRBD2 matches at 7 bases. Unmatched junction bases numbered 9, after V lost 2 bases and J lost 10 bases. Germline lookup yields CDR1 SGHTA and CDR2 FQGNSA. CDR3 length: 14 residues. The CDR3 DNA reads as TGTGCCAGCAGCTTACTAGCGGAACGACGTGCGCAGTATTTT. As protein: CASSLLAERRAQYF. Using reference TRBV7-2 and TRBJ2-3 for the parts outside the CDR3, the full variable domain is GAGVSQSPSNKVTEKGKDVELRCDPISGHTALYWYRQSLGQGLEFLIYFQGNSAPDKSGLPSDRFSAERTGGSVSTLTIQRTQQEDSAVYLCASSLLAERRAQYFGPGTRLTVL.

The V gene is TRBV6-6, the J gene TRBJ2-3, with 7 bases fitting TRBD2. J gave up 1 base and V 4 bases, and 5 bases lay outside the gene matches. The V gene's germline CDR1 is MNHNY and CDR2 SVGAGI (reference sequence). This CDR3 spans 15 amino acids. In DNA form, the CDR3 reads TGTGCCAGCAGTTCAGCGGGGCCTGGCACAGATACGCAGTATTTT. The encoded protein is CASSSAGPGTDTQYF.

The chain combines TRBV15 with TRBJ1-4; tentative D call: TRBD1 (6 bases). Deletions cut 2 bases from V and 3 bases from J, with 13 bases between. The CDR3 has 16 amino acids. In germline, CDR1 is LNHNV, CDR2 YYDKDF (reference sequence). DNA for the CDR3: TGTGCCACCAGCAGAAGGTGGAGACAGGCTAATGAAAAACTGTTTTTT. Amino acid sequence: CATSRRWRQANEKLFF.

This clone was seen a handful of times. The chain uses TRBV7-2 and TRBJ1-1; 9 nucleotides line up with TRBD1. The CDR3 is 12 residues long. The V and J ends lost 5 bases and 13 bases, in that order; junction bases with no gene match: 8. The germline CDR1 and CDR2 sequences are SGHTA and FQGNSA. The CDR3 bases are TGTGCCAGCAGCCCCAGACAGGGGGTCGATTTCTTT. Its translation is CASSPRQGVDFF. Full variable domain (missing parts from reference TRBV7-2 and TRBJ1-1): GAGVSQSPSNKVTEKGKDVELRCDPISGHTALYWYRQSLGQGLEFLIYFQGNSAPDKSGLPSDRFSAERTGGSVSTLTIQRTQQEDSAVYLCASSPRQGVDFFGQGTRLTVV.

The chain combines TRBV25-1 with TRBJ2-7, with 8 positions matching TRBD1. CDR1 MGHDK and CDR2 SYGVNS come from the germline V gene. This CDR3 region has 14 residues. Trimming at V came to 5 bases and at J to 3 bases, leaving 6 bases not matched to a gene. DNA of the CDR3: TGTGCCAGCAGTTACAGGGGGGAAGTCTACGAGCAGTACTTC. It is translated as CASSYRGEVYEQYF.

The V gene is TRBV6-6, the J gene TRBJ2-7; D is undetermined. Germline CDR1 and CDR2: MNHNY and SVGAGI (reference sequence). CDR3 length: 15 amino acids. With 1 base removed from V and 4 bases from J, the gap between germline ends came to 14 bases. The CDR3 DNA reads TGTGCCAGCAGTTACTTTGCCGGCCGTAGTTACGAGCAGTACTTC. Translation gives CASSYFAGRSYEQYF.

The CDR3, as DNA: TGTGCCAGCAGCTCTCACCGACAGGGAGGGAATTCACCCCTCCACTTT. Protein: CASSSHRQGGNSPLHF. This rearrangement joins TRBV11-3 to TRBJ1-6; TRBD1 matches 7 bases. The CDR3 spans 16 residues. Germline CDR1 SGHNT, CDR2 YENEEA. V shed 4 bases and J 7 bases; nucleotides not matched to a gene: 10.

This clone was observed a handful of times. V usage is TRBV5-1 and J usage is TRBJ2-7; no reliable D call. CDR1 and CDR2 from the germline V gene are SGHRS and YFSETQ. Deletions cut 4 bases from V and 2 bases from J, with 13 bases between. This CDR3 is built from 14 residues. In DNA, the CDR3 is TGCGCCAGCAGCCCAGAGGTTCAGACCTACGAGCAGTACTTC. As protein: CASSPEVQTYEQYF.

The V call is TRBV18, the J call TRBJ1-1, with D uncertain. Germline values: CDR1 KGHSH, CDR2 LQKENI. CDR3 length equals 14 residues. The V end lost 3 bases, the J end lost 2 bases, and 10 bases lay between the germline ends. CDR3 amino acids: CASSPVARNTEAFF. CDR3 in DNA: TGTGCCAGCTCACCTGTCGCCCGAAACACTGAAGCTTTCTTT.

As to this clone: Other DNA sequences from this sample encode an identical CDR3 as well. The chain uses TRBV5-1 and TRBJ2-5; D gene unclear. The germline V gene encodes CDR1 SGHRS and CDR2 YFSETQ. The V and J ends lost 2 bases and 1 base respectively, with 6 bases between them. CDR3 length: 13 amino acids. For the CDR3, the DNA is TGCGCCAGCAGCTTCGGTTTCCAAGAGACCCAGTACTTC. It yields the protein CASSFGFQETQYF.

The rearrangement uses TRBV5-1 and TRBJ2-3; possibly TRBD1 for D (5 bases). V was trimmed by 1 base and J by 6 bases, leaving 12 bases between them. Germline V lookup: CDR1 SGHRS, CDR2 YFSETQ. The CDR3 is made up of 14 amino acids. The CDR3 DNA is TGCGCCAGCAGCTTGCCAGGGTCTGCCGATACGCAGTATTTT. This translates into CASSLPGSADTQYF.

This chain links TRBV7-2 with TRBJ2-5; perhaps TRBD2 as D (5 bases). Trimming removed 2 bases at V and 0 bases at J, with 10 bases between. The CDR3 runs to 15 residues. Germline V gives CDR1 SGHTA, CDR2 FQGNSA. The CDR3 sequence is CASSLIAGNQETQYF. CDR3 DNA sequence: TGTGCCAGCAGCTTAATCGCCGGGAACCAAGAGACCCAGTACTTC.

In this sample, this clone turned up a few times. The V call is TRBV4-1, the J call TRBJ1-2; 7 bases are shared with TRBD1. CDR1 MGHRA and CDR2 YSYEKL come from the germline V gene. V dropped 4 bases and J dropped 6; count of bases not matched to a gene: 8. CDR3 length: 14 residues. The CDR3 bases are TGCGCCAGCAGCCCCGGGGCAGGGGGTAATGGCTACACCTTC. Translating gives CASSPGAGGNGYTF.

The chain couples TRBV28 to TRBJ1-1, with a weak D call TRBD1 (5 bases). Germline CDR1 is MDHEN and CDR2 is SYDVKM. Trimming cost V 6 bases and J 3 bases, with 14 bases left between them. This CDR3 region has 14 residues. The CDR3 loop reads CASSPTVSDTEAFF. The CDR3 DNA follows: TGTGCCAGCAGCCCGACAGTTTCGGACACTGAAGCTTTCTTT.

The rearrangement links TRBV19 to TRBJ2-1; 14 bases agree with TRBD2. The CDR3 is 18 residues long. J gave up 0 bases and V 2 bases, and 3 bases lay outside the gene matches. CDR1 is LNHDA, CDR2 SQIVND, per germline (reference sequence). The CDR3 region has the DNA TGTGCCAGTAGTATATCAGGACTAGCGGGGGGCTCCTACAATGAGCAGTTCTTC. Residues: CASSISGLAGGSYNEQFF.